The sequence of this TCR beta chain was determined in a study of blood T cell repertoires in COVID-19. The CDR3 contains 16 residues. V gave up 3 bases and J gave up 3 bases; unmatched junction bases: 5. The germline gives CDR1 MDHEN, CDR2 SYDVKM. Enrollees, about 18 to 90 years old, lived in 25 or so US areas. Authors' analysis steps: Reference gene primer amplification yielded estimated nucleated cell counts. Method: immunoSEQ multiplex PCR; TCRdb's copy keeps in-frame clones and lacks some. D and trimming come from the DNA, and the V and J calls and clone size come from that table. The table shows 270,000 or so clones, with over 80% occurring only once.

The chain recombines TRBV28 with TRBJ2-1; 10 positions match TRBD2. What was sequenced was PBMCs or T cells enriched from blood (not recorded which). The receptor was derived from a woman aged 25-40 years with acute COVID-19. The CDR3, as DNA: TGTGCCAGCAGTTTTAGAGCGGGAGGGGGCTACAATGAGCAGTTCTTC. Translation gives CASSFRAGGGYNEQFF.